This TCR beta chain was captured in a study of shared clonotypes between healthy human individuals. On this clone itself: As yet, its antigen is unknown.

The CDR3 spans 14 residues. Germline CDR1 reads SGHAT; CDR2 reads FQNNGV. V was cut by 4 bases and J by 4 bases, with 10 bases left in between. This was a deep-level run. It was across several immunoSEQ plates that each subset's genomic DNA was evenly split. Only in-frame clones appear in the TCRdb table, and some are missing; sequencing was by immunoSEQ multiplex PCR. The table includes hundreds of thousands of clones, around 92% detected once. Whole-study results and caveats: Naive subsets generally had larger estimated richness than memory subsets.

In the naive CD8 group, cells lacked CD45RO and were positively selected for CCR7, so terminally differentiated effector memory CD45RA+ cells were left out. Adults of Caucasian background living in Nashville, Tennessee made up all donors. The sequenced sample was naive CD8+ T cells sorted from blood. The rearrangement links TRBV11-2 to TRBJ2-2; no clear D. This TCR derives from a young man in good health. As DNA, the CDR3 is TGTGCCAGCAGCTCCCCTCCTTTCACCGGGGAGCTGTTTTTT. It yields the protein CASSSPPFTGELFF.